This T cell receptor (beta chain) was obtained from a study of long-term antiretroviral therapy in people with HIV. Study findings and constraints: Controls showed broader CDR3 length ranges than did the HIV repertoires. Those clones which expanded before ART made up the dominant part of the repertoire at all time points.

This clone is a singleton in its sample. What it binds is unknown. The assay used was immunoSEQ (version v3.0), run at survey level. Sequencing used immunoSEQ multiplex PCR; TCRdb keeps in-frame clones, though not all of them. Found here are 20,000 to 25,000 clones, approximately 90% of them singletons; the top ten hold roughly 3.6%. This CDR3 comprises 13 residues. V trimming: 2 bases; J trimming: 11 bases; junction bases outside the gene matches: 10. CDR1 is SQVTM and CDR2 is ANQGSEA in the germline V gene. Per donor, a minimum of one pre-ART and a minimum of two post-ART PBMC samples were available.

The TCR comes from a man in his sixties with HIV. J is TRBJ1-1 and V is TRBV29-1, with 8 nucleotides matching TRBD1. Sequencing was performed on unsorted PBMCs, taken 2.3 years after starting antiretroviral therapy. In nucleotides, the CDR3 is TGCAGCGTTGAAAAGGACAGGGACTGGTTGGCTTTCTTT. It codes for CSVEKDRDWLAFF. Filled out from reference TRBV29-1 and TRBJ1-1, the complete variable domain reads SAVISQKPSRDICQRGTSLTIQCQVDSQVTMMFWYRQQPGQSLTLIATANQGSEATYESGFVIDKFPISRPNLTFSTLTVSNMSPEDSSIYLCSVEKDRDWLAFFGQGTRLTVV.